This T cell receptor beta chain was captured in a study of OX40 agonist ivuxolimab in advanced cancers. Study context: Those treated in dose escalation had hepatocellular carcinoma, melanoma, renal cell cancer or head and neck cancer. Averaging 60 years in age, with a range of about 23 to 90, the cohort was about 83% male. Study results and caveats: Expanded peripheral T cells had an undetermined antigen specificity.

Per the germline V gene, CDR1 is SGHAT and CDR2 is FQNNGV. V was cut by 4 bases and J by 11 bases, with 8 bases left in between. This CDR3 is built from 11 residues. Produced via immunoSEQ multiplex PCR; TCRdb's table is partial and in-frame only. The sample shows tens of thousands of clones, 80% to 85% of them seen only once. Remarks on this clone: Its target is not known.

Sample: CD4+ or CD8+ T cells sorted from blood, taken in a trial of the OX40 agonist ivuxolimab. The receptor's source is an adult with an advanced solid tumor such as melanoma, head and neck, liver or kidney cancer. The chain carries TRBV11-2 and TRBJ1-4, with D hard to call. This CDR3 is CASSSRDKLFF. The CDR3 DNA reads as TGTGCCAGCAGCTCGAGGGATAAACTGTTTTTT.